One and the same sample provided the 2 T cell receptor beta chains below, sequenced in a study of blood T cells in healthy people across ages. The use of a sample-barcoded 5' primer and a J-beta primer mix characterized a second PCR of roughly 6 to 12 cycles. Each CDR3 protein gets one entry after TCRdb re-called the 5' RACE reads with MiXCR. The sample has roughly 1.7 million distinct CDR3 sequences; 30% to 35% are singletons. The sample comprised blood. Receptor source: a woman in her twenties or thirties in good health.

This chain uses TRBV27 with TRBJ1-5; no reliable D call. This CDR3 has 14 amino acids. Germline loops: CDR1 MNHEY, CDR2 SMNVEV (reference sequence). V lost 5 bases and J lost 2, with 10 bases in between. In DNA form, the CDR3 reads TGTGCCAGCAGTCCCGGCATTCGCAATCAGCCCCAGCATTTT. It encodes CASSPGIRNQPQHF.

Concerning this clonotype: This may come from a read error, since a much larger clone is one base off. The V and J genes are TRBV20-1 and TRBJ2-1; possible D gene TRBD1, 6 bases. The last part of the DNA fits TRBJ2-7 better; the J call may be wrong. From germline, CDR1 is DFQATT and CDR2 SNEGSKA (reference sequence). The CDR3 loop spans 12 amino acids. The CDR3 bases are TGCAGGGCAGAGAGGGACACCAACGAGCAGTACTTC. It is translated as CRAERDTNEQYF.